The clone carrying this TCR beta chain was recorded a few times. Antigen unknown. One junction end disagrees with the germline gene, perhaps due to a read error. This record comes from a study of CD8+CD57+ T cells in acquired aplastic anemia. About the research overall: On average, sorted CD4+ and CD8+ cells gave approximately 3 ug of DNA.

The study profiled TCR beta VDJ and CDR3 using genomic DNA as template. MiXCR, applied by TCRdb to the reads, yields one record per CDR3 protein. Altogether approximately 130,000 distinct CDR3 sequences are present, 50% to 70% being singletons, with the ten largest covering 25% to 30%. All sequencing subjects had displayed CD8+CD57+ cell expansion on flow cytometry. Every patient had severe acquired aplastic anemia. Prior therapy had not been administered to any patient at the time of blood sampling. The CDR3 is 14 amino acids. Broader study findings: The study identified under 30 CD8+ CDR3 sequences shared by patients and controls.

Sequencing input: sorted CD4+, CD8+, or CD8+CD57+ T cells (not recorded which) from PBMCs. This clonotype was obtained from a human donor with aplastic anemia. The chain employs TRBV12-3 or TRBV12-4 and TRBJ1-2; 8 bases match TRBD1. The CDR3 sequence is CASSLQGANYGYIF. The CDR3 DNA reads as TGTGCCAGCAGTTTACAGGGGGCTAACTATGGCTACATCTTC.